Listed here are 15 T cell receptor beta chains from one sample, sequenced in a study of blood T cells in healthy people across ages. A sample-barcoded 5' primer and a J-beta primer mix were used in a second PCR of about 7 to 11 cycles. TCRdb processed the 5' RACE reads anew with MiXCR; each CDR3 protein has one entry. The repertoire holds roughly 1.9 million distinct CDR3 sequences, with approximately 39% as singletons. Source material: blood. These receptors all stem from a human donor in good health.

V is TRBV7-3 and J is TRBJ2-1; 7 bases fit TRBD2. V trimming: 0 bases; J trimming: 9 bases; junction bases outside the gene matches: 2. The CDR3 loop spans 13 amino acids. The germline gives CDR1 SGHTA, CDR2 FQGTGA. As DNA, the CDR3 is TGTGCCAGCAGCTTAACCCCGGGAGGTGAGCAGTTCTTC. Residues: CASSLTPGGEQFF.

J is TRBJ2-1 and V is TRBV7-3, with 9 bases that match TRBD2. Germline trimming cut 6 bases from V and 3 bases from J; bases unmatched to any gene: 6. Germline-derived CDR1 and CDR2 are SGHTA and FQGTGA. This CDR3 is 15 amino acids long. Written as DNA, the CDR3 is TGTGCCAGCAGTTCAGTAGCGGGGGTCTACAATGAGCAGTTCTTC. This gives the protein CASSSVAGVYNEQFF.

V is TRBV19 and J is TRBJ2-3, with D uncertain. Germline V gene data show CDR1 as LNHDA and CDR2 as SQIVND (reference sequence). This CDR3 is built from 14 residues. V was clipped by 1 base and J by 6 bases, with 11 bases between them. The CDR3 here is CASSIAGSRDTQYF. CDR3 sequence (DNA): TGTGCCAGTAGTATAGCAGGATCAAGGGATACGCAGTATTTT.

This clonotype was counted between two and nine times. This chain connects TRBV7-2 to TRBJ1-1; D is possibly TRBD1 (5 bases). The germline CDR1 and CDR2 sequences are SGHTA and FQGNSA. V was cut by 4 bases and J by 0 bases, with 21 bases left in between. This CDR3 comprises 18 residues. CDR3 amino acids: CASSSRIGERGMNTEAFF. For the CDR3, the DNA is TGTGCCAGCAGCTCCCGTATTGGTGAAAGGGGCATGAACACTGAAGCTTTCTTT. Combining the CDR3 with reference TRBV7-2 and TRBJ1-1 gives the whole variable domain GAGVSQSPSNKVTEKGKDVELRCDPISGHTALYWYRQSLGQGLEFLIYFQGNSAPDKSGLPSDRFSAERTGGSVSTLTIQRTQQEDSAVYLCASSSRIGERGMNTEAFFGQGTRLTVV.

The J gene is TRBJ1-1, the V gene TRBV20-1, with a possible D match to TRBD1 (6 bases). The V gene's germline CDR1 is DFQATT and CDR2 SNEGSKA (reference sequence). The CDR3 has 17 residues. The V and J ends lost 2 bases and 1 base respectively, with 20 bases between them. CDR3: CSARKTGQSKKNTEAFF. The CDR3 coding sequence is TGCAGTGCTAGAAAAACCGGACAGTCTAAAAAGAACACTGAAGCTTTCTTT.

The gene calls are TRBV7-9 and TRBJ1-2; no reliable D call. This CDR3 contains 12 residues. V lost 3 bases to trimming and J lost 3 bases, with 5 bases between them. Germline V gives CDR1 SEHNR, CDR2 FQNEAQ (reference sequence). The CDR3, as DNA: TGTGCCAGCAGCTTTGCTGACTATGGCTACACCTTC. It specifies CASSFADYGYTF.

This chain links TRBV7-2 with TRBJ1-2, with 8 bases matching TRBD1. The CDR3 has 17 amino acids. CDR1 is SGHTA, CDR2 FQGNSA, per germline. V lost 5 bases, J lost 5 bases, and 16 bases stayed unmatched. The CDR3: CASSPGAGGAGGYGYTF. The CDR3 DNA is TGTGCCAGCAGCCCCGGGGCAGGGGGCGCTGGAGGATATGGCTACACCTTC.

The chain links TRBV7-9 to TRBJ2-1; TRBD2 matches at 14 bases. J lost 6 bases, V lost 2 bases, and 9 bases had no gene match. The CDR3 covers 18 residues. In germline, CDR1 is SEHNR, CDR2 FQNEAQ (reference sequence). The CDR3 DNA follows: TGTGCCAGCAGCTTAAGACTAGCGGGGGGGCCGTTTTTCAATGAGCAGTTCTTC. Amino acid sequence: CASSLRLAGGPFFNEQFF.

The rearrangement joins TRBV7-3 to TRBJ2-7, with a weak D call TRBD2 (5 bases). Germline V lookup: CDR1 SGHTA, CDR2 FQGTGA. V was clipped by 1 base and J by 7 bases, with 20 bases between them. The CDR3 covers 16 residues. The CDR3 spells CASSLRVSVGFNEQYF. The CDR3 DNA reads TGTGCCAGCAGCTTAAGGGTTAGCGTGGGCTTCAATGAGCAGTACTTC.

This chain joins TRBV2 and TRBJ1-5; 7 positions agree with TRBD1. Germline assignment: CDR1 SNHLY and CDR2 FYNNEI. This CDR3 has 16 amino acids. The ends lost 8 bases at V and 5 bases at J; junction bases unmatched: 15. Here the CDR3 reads CASHQGVQGDDQPQHF. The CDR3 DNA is TGTGCCAGCCATCAGGGGGTACAAGGGGACGATCAGCCCCAGCATTTT.

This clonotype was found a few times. This chain's CDR3 is CASSWGGPLYQETQYF. The CDR3 bases are TGTGCCAGCAGTTGGGGGGGACCTCTTTACCAAGAGACCCAGTACTTC. This chain uses TRBV6-2 or TRBV6-3 with TRBJ2-5, with 7 bases aligning to TRBD2. Germline CDR1 MNHEY, CDR2 SVGEGT. The length of the CDR3 is 16 residues. Trimming at V came to 4 bases and at J to 0 bases, leaving 8 bases not matched to a gene.

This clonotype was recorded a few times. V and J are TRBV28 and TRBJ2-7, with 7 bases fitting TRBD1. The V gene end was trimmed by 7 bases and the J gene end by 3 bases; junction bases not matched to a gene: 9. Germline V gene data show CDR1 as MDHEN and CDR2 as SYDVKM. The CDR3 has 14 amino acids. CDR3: CASKPDRPVYEQYF. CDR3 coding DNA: TGTGCCAGCAAGCCGGACAGGCCCGTCTACGAGCAGTACTTC.

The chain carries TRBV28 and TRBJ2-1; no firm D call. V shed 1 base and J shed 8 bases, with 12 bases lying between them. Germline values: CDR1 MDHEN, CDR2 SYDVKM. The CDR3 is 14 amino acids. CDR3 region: CASSLSLQGHEQFF. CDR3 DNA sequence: TGTGCCAGCAGTTTATCGCTACAAGGGCATGAGCAGTTCTTC.

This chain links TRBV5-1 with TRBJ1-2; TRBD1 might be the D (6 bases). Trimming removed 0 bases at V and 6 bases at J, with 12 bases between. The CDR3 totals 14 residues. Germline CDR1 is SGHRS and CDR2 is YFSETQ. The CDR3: CASSLVAGADGYTF. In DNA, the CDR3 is TGCGCCAGCAGCTTGGTCGCGGGGGCGGATGGCTACACCTTC.

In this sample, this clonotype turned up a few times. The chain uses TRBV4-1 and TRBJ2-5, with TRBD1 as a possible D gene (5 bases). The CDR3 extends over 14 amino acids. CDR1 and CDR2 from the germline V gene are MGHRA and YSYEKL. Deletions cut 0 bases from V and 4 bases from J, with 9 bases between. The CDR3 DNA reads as TGCGCCAGCAGCCAAGATACAGGAGCAGAGACCCAGTACTTC. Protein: CASSQDTGAETQYF.